Each of the 2 T cell receptor beta chains below was sequenced from the same sample in a study of blood T cell repertoires in COVID-19. Profiled with immunoSEQ multiplex PCR; TCRdb holds only in-frame clones, not every one. The sample has 250,000 or so clones, about 89% seen once. Sequenced: peripheral blood. These receptors were obtained from a man between 40 and 49 years old with active or convalescent COVID-19.

This chain links TRBV6-5 with TRBJ2-2; TRBD2 might be the D (5 bases). Germline V lookup: CDR1 MNHEY, CDR2 SVGAGI. Trimming shortened V by 7 bases and J by 3 bases, and 12 bases separated the two germline ends. This CDR3 is built from 14 residues. The CDR3 is CASIGGQHTGELFF. CDR3 bases: TGTGCCAGCATCGGCGGGCAGCACACCGGGGAGCTGTTTTTT.

The gene calls are TRBV24-1 and TRBJ1-6, with D possibly matching TRBD1 (5 bases). Trimming took 4 bases from V and 14 from J, leaving 11 bases between them. Germline values: CDR1 KGHDR, CDR2 SFDVKD. The CDR3 spans 12 residues. CDR3 region: CATSDLIGALHF. CDR3 nucleotides: TGTGCCACCAGTGACCTGATAGGGGCCCTCCACTTT.